This TCR beta chain was observed in a study of blood T cells in healthy people across ages (dated by TCRdb to 2013 to 2016). Background on the whole study: Template switching captured roughly one uniquely barcoded TCR beta cDNA molecule per two T cells in model experiments. Age-related changes in TCR beta repertoire diversity were measured in the study by deep sequencing normalized with unique cDNA molecular identifiers. Donors were grouped into four age groups: young (average roughly 17 years), middle-aged (over 35), aged (around 62) and long-lived (about 90). To avoid experimental bias, donors of different ages were distributed randomly across sequencing lanes. Two additional independent replicas of 1 million unique cDNA reads from the same blood draw were analyzed for two donors (one aged 18 to 30 and one aged 80 or older).

Overall study results and their limits: Estimates of total diversity from one million sequenced T cells were regarded as lower bounds and underestimates. Observed TCR beta diversity per million T cells fell roughly linearly with age, and a significant reduction was already apparent by age about 38. Conclusive comparison of naive and antigen-experienced compartments was prevented by the profiling of bulk unsorted PBMCs. The long-lived group showed more naive CD4+ T cells, fewer expanded clones and increased TCR diversity than the aged group, suggesting age selection. Observed TCR beta diversity correlated strongly with the percentage of naive T cells measured by flow cytometry. Because the CMV infection status of the donors was unknown, age-related changes in expanded clonotypes may potentially have been confounded.

The 39 donors, aged 6 to 90 years, were systemically healthy Caucasian individuals from Russia. Each donor gave 8 to 10 milliliters of peripheral blood, drawn into EDTA-treated Vacutainer tubes. Ficoll-Paque density-gradient centrifugation was used to isolate PBMCs, with at least 6 million obtained per sample. Total RNA was extracted from PBMCs with Trizol reagent, with at least 5.5 micrograms obtained per sample. The percentages of naive CD45RAhigh/CD27high T cells were determined by flow cytometry on a PBMC aliquot from every donor. As for this clonotype: Its antigen is not yet known. Per-base quality was not reported, and no clone a single base away is much larger than it.

Ends trimmed: V by 2 bases, J by 8 bases; bases unmatched to a gene: 8. The germline V gene gives CDR1 as MNHEY and CDR2 as SVGAGI. Including cysteine and phenylalanine, the CDR3 has 14 amino acids. Only the CDR3 part of the read is kept: 42 bases, read in frame from the first base. Libraries were constructed by 5' RACE. The sample was run on an Illumina HiSeq 2500. A second PCR of roughly 7 to 11 cycles was performed with a sample-barcoded 5' primer and a J-beta primer mix. A unique molecular identifier was introduced onto each TCR beta cDNA molecule by a template-switch 5' adaptor carrying 12 random nucleotides. At least 2.5 million CDR3-containing paired-end reads were obtained from each sample. The Mint cDNA synthesis kit, primed by a TRBC-specific oligonucleotide, was used to synthesize first-strand cDNA from all RNA. Following uracil-DNA glycosylase treatment, all cDNA underwent a first 18-cycle PCR with the universal primers M1SS and BC2_uni_R. The authors' analysis ran thus. For normalization, 1 million high-quality reads, each with a distinct molecular identifier, were randomly selected from each sample. Instead of being binned into consensus sequences, reads with shared molecular identifiers were discarded. MiTCR, with a Q25 quality threshold and the strictest error-elimination algorithm, was used for CDR3 identification, clonotype clustering and error correction. A nonparametric unseen species model with Euler transformation was used to estimate a lower bound on total TCR beta diversity. The raw public data were reprocessed by TCRdb itself: fastp quality trimming at Q25, MiXCR clonotype calling, in-frame beta chains only. Duplicate CDR3 protein sequences are folded into a single record with the most common DNA and genes. The V and J calls were not made by the authors but by TCRdb's processing. Present in this sample are some 1.4 million distinct CDR3 sequences, approximately 42% of which were seen just once. In total, the top ten clones hold 7.9% of the sample.

Sequenced: blood. The chain is assembled from TRBV6-5 and TRBJ1-2, with 7 bases aligning to TRBD1. This sequence originates from a woman aged 18-30 years in good health. CDR3 protein: CASSYTRQGGGYTF. The DNA reads TGTGCCAGCAGTTACACCCGACAGGGCGGGGGCTACACCTTC.